This T cell receptor (beta chain) came from a study of blood T cell repertoires in COVID-19. In germline, CDR1 is SGHRS, CDR2 YFSETQ. The CDR3 length is 15 residues. V shed 5 bases and J shed 4 bases, with 15 bases lying between them. The protocol was immunoSEQ multiplex PCR, while the TCRdb copy is restricted to in-frame clones and leaves out a portion. This repertoire shows 85,000 to 130,000 clones, approximately 88% found once; its top ten account for 26%. The rearrangement links TRBV5-1 to TRBJ2-2; D might be TRBD2 (5 bases). This clonotype was sampled from a man in his 60s with acute or convalescent COVID-19. The sequencing sample was made of peripheral blood. Written as DNA, the CDR3 is TGCGCCAGCAGTGGCGGAGTAGCGTCCACCGGGGAGCTGTTTTTT. As protein: CASSGGVASTGELFF. Variable domain in full (rest from reference TRBV5-1 and TRBJ2-2): KAGVTQTPRYLIKTRGQQVTLSCSPISGHRSVSWYQQTPGQGLQFLFEYFSETQRNKGNFPGRFSGRQFSNSRSEMNVSTLELGDSALYLCASSGGVASTGELFFGEGSRLTVL.